The T cell receptor beta chain under discussion was sequenced for a study of blood T cells in healthy people across ages. Study results and caveats: With donor CMV status unknown, expanded clonotype changes were possibly confounded. Naive CD4+ cells and diversity were both higher in long-lived donors than in aged donors. From one million sequenced T cells, diversity estimates were lower bounds.

The CDR3 runs 15 residues. Germline V CDR1 and CDR2: DFQATT, SNEGSKA (reference sequence). V was pared by 8 bases and J by 5 bases, with 14 bases of the junction left unmatched. A second PCR of 7 to 11 cycles used a sample-barcoded 5' primer and a J-beta primer mix. From the 5' RACE reads, TCRdb called clonotypes with MiXCR, one entry per CDR3 protein. The table lists roughly 1.5 million distinct CDR3 sequences, 40% to 45% of them singletons. To note about this clonotype: Its target is not known.

Samples each yielded at least 6 micrograms of total RNA. Sequencing used blood. The TCR comes from a woman under 30 in good health. This sequence joins TRBV20-1 and TRBJ1-5; 8 nucleotides agree with TRBD1. The CDR3 here is CSSKTGGPRDQPQHF. CDR3 in DNA: TGCAGTTCAAAAACAGGGGGTCCTCGGGATCAGCCCCAGCATTTT.